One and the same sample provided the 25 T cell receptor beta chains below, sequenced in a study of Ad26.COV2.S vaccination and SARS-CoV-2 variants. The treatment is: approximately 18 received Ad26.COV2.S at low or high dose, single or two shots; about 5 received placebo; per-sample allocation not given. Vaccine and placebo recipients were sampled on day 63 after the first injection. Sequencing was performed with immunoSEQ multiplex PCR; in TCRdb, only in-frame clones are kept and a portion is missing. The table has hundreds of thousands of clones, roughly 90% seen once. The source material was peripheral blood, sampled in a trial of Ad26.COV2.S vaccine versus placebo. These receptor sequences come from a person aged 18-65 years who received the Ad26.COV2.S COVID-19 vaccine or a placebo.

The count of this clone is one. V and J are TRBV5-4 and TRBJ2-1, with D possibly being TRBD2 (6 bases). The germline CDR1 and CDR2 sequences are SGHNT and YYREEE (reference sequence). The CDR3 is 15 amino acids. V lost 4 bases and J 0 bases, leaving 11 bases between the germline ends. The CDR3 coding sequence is TGTGCCAGCAGCCGGGACTCCCCCTCCTACAATGAGCAGTTCTTC. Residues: CASSRDSPSYNEQFF.

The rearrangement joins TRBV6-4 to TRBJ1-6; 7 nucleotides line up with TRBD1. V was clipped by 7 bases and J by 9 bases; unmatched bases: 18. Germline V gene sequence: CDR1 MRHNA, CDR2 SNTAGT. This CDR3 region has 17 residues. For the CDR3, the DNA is TGTGCCAGCAACCTATCCCCCCTACAGGGGATATTTTCACCCCTCCACTTT. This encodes CASNLSPLQGIFSPLHF.

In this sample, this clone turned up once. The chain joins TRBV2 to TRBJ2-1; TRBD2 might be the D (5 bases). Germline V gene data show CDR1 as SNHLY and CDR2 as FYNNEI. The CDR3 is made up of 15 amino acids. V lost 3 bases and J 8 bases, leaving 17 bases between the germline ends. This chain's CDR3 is CASSEERGIRDEQFF. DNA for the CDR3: TGTGCCAGCAGTGAGGAACGGGGTATTAGGGATGAGCAGTTCTTC.

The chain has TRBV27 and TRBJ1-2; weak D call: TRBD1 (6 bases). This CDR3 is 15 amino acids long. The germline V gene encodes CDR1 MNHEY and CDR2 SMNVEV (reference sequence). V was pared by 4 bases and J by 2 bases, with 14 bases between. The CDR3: CASSSHLTGNYGYTF. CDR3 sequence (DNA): TGTGCCAGCAGTTCCCACCTAACAGGGAACTATGGCTACACCTTC.

CDR3 sequence reads: CASSFRGTYEQYF. The DNA of the CDR3 is TGTGCCAGCAGTTTTCGGGGAACCTACGAGCAGTACTTC. The chain recombines TRBV12-3 or TRBV12-4 with TRBJ2-7, with a weak D call TRBD2 (5 bases). V lost 3 bases and J 2 bases, leaving 8 bases between the germline ends. This CDR3 has 13 amino acids.

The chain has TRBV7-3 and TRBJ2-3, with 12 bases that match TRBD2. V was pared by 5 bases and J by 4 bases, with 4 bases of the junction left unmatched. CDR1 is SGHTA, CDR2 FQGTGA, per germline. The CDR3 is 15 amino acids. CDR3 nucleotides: TGTGCCAGCAGCCCTAGCGGGGGGGCCTCAGATACGCAGTATTTT. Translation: CASSPSGGASDTQYF.

CDR3 sequence: CASSGQRKTQYF. DNA for the CDR3: TGTGCCAGTAGTGGACAGAGGAAGACCCAGTACTTC. The chain uses TRBV19 and TRBJ2-5, with D perhaps TRBD1 (6 bases). Per the germline V gene, CDR1 is LNHDA and CDR2 is SQIVND (reference sequence). This CDR3 comprises 12 residues. The germline V and J ends were trimmed by 5 bases and 6 bases, with 10 bases remaining between them.

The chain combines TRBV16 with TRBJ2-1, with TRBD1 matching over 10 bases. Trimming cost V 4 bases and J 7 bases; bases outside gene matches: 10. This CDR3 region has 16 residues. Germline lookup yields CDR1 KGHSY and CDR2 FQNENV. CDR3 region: CASSPTGTGEKNEQFF. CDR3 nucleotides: TGTGCCAGCAGCCCCACCGGGACAGGGGAGAAAAATGAGCAGTTCTTC.

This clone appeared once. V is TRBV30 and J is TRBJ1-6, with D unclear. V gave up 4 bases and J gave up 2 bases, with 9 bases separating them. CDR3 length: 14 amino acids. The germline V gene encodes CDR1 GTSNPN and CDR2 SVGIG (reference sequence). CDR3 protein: CAWKPGPYNSPLHF. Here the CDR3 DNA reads TGTGCCTGGAAACCGGGTCCCTATAATTCACCCCTCCACTTT. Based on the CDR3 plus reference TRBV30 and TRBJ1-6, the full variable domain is SQTIHQWPATLVQPVGSPLSLECTVEGTSNPNLYWYRQAAGRGLQLLFYSVGIGQISSEVPQNLSASRPQDRQFILSSKKLLLSDSGFYLCAWKPGPYNSPLHFGNGTRLTVT.

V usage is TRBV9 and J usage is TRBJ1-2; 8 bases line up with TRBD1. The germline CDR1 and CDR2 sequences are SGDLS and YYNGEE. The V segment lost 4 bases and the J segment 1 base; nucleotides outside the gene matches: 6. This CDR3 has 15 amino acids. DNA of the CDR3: TGTGCCAGCAGCTTCTTGGGACAGGATAACTATGGCTACACCTTC. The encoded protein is CASSFLGQDNYGYTF.

The CDR3 DNA reads TGTGCCAGCAGCATAGAGGCACTCTCCTACGAGCAGTACTTC. Its translation: CASSIEALSYEQYF. The gene calls are TRBV4-2 and TRBJ2-7; no definite D call. V gave up 5 bases and J gave up 0 bases, with 11 bases separating them. CDR3 length: 14 amino acids. Germline CDR1 is LGHNA and CDR2 is YNFKEQ.

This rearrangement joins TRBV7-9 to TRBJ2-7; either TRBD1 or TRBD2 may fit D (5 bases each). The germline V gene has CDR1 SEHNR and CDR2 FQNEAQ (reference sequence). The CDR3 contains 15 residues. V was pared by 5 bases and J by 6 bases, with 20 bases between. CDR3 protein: CASSPTPASGAEQYF. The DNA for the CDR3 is TGTGCCAGCAGCCCGACACCAGCCTCCGGGGCCGAGCAGTACTTC.

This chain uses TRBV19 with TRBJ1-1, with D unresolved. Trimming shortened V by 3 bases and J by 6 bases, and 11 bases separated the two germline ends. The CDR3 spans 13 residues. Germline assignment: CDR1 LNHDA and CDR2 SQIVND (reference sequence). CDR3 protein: CASSMVSGAEAFF. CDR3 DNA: TGTGCCAGTAGTATGGTTTCCGGAGCTGAAGCTTTCTTT.

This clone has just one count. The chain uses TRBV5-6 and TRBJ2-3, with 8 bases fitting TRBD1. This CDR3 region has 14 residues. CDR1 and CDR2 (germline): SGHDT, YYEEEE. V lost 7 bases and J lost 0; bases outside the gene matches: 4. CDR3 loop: CASYYRGSTDTQYF. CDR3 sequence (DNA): TGTGCCAGCTACTACAGGGGGAGCACAGATACGCAGTATTTT.

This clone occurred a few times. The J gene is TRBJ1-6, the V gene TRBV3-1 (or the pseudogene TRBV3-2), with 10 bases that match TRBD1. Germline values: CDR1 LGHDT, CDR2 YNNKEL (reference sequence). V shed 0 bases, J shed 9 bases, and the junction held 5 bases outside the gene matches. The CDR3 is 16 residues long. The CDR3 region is CASSQDSDRGGSPLHF. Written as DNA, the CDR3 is TGTGCCAGCAGCCAAGACTCGGACAGGGGGGGTTCACCCCTCCACTTT.

Here the CDR3 DNA reads TGTGCCTGGACGAAGACTAGCGGCCTTTTGGATACGCAGTATTTT. Encoded protein: CAWTKTSGLLDTQYF. This chain uses TRBV30 with TRBJ2-3; TRBD2 agrees at 9 bases. The CDR3 covers 15 residues. Germline loops: CDR1 GTSNPN, CDR2 SVGIG (reference sequence). Trimming took 4 bases from V and 6 from J; bases not matched to a gene: 11.

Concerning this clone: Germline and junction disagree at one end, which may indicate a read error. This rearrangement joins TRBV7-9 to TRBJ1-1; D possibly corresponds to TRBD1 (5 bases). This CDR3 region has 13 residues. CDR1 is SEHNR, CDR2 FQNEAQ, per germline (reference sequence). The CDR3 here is CASSLRGTYRTLF. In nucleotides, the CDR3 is TGTGCCAGCAGCCTACGGGGCACTTATAGGACCCTCTTT.

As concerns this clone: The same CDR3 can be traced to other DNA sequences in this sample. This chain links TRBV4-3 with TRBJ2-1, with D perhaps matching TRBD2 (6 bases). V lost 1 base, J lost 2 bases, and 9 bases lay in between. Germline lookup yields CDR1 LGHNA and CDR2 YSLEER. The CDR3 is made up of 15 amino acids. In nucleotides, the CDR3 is TGCGCCAGCAGCCAAGGAACTAGCACCTACAATGAGCAGTTCTTC. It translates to CASSQGTSTYNEQFF.

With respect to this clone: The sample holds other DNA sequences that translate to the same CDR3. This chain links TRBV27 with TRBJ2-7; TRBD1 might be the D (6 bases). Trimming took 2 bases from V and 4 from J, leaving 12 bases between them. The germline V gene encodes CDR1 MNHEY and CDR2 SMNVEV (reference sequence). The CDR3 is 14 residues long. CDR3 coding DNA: TGTGCCAGCAGTTTAGGGGCAGGGGCGTACGAGCAGTACTTC. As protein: CASSLGAGAYEQYF.

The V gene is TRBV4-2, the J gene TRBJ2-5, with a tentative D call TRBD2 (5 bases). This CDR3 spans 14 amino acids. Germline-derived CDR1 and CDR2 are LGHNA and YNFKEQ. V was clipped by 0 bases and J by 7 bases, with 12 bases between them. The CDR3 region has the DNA TGTGCCAGCAGCCAAGATCGCGGACTGAGGACCCAGTACTTC. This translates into CASSQDRGLRTQYF.

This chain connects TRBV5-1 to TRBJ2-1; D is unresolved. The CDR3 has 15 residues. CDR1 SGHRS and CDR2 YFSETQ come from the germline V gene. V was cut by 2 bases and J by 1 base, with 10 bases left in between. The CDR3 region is CASSFGGQSYNEQFF. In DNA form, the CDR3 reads TGCGCCAGCAGCTTTGGCGGTCAATCCTACAATGAGCAGTTCTTC. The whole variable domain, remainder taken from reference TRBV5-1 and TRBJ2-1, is KAGVTQTPRYLIKTRGQQVTLSCSPISGHRSVSWYQQTPGQGLQFLFEYFSETQRNKGNFPGRFSGRQFSNSRSEMNVSTLELGDSALYLCASSFGGQSYNEQFFGPGTRLTVL.

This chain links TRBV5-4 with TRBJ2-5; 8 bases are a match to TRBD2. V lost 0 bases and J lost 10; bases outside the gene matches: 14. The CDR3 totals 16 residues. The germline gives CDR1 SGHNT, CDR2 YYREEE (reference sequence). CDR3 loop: CASSLGQGMGLVGQYF. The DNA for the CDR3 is TGTGCCAGCAGCTTGGGGCAGGGTATGGGACTAGTGGGCCAGTACTTC.

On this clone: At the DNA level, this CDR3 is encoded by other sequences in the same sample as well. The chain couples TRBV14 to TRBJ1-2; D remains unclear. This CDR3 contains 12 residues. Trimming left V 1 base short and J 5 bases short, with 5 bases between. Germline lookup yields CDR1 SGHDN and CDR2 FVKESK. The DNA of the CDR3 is TGTGCCAGCAGCCAAGGCGGGTATGGCTACACCTTC. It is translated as CASSQGGYGYTF.

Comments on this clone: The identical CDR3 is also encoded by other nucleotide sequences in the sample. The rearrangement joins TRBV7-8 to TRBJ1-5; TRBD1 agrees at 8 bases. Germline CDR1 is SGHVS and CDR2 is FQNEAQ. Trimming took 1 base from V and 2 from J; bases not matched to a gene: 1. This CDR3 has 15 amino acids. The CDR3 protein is CASSLGGQGNQPQHF. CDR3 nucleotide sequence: TGTGCCAGCAGCTTAGGGGGACAGGGCAATCAGCCCCAGCATTTT.

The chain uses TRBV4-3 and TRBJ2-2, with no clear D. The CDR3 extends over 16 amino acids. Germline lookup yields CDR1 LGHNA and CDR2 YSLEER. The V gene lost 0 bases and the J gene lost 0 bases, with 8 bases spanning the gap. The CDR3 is CASSQDFAANTGELFF. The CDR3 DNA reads TGCGCCAGCAGCCAAGATTTCGCAGCGAACACCGGGGAGCTGTTTTTT.